The TCR beta chain under discussion was sequenced for a study of cytomegalovirus exposure and HLA in healthy donors. Study context: Roughly 180 million T cells yielded approximately 100 million unique TCR beta sequences, as an earlier analysis found.

Study-level points and caveats: When a later analysis compared HLA-associated TCR beta chains with equally common others, the HLA-associated chains turned out to be more clonally expanded and to have lower generation probabilities.

CDR3 size: 17 residues. Losses at the gene ends were 2 bases for V and 6 bases for J; bases not matched to a gene: 6. Germline loops: CDR1 SEHNR, CDR2 FQNEAQ (reference sequence). The PCR was carried out with 60 Vbeta primers and 13 Jbeta primers. Data came from immunoSEQ multiplex PCR; TCRdb stores just in-frame clones and leaves some out. The sample shows 90,000 to 150,000 clones, around 70% of them seen only once. A remark on this clone: Its target is not known.

The chain combines TRBV7-9 with TRBJ2-2; 13 bases align to TRBD2. Sequences were obtained from PBMCs. This receptor was taken from a woman aged 35 to 49 in good health and CMV-seronegative. Written as DNA, the CDR3 is TGTGCCAGCAGCTTAACTAGCGGGGGGGTGACCGCCGGGGAGCTGTTTTTT. Amino acids: CASSLTSGGVTAGELFF.